This TCR beta chain was identified in a study of T-cell reconstitution after alpha-beta-depleted transplantation in children. General observations from the study: At the one-year point after transplant, T-cell counts and TCRbeta diversity were found to come mostly from T cells that had been newly produced.

The CDR3 is 15 amino acids. Per the germline V gene, CDR1 is SGHAT and CDR2 is FQNNGV. The V end was cut by 2 bases, the J end by 3 bases, with 10 bases between. Using unique molecular identifiers, the investigators prepared the TCRbeta library. A single record per CDR3 protein comes from TCRdb applying MiXCR to the PCR reads. Of over 150,000 distinct CDR3 sequences in the sample, roughly 10% were seen once. About this clonotype: What it binds is unknown.

The V and J genes are TRBV11-2 and TRBJ2-2; D may be TRBD1 (5 bases). This sequence was found in a boy between 2 and 10 years old with acute myeloid leukemia, due to receive a stem cell transplant. The sequenced sample was PBMCs, obtained before TCRalphabeta/CD19-depleted stem cell transplant. DNA of the CDR3: TGTGCCAGCAGCTTAATAAGACAGCACACCGGGGAGCTGTTTTTT. Its protein product is CASSLIRQHTGELFF.